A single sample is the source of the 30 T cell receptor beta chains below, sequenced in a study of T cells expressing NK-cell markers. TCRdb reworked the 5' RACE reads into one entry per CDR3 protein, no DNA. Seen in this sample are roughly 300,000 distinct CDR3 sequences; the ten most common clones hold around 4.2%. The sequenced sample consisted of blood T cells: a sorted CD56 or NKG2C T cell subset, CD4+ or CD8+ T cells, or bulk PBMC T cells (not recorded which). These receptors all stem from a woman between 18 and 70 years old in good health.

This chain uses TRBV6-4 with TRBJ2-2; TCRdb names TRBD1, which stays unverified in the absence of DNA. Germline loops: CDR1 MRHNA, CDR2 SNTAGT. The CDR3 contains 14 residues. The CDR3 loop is CASRGTGRTGELFF.

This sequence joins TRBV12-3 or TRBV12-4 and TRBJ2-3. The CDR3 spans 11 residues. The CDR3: CASVRTDTQYF.

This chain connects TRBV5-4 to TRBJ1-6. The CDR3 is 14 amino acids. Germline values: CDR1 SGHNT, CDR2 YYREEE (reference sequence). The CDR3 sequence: CATSGSSYNSPLHF. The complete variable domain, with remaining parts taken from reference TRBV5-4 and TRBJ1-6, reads ETGVTQSPTHLIKTRGQQVTLRCSSQSGHNTVSWYQQALGQGPQFIFQYYREEENGRGNFPPRFSGLQFPNYSSELNVNALELDDSALYLCATSGSSYNSPLHFGNGTRLTVT.

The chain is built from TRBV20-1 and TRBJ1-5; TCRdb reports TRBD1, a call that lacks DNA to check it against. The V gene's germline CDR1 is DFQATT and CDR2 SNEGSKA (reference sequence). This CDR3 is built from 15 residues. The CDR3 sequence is CSARDETVGNQPQHF.

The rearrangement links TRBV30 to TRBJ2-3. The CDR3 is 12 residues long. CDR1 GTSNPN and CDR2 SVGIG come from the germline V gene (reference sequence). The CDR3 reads CAWSLTTDTQYF.

The CDR3 protein is CASSLGSAVNEQFF. J is TRBJ2-1 and V is TRBV5-1. The CDR3 consists of 14 residues. Germline-derived CDR1 and CDR2 are SGHRS and YFSETQ.

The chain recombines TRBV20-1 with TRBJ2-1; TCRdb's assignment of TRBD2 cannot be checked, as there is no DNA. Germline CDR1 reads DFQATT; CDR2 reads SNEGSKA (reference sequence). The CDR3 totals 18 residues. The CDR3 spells CSAELAGGFLGLNNEQFF.

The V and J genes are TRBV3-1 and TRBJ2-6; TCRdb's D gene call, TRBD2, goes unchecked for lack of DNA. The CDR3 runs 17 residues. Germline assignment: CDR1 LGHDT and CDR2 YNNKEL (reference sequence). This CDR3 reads CASSKRTSQSGANVLTF.

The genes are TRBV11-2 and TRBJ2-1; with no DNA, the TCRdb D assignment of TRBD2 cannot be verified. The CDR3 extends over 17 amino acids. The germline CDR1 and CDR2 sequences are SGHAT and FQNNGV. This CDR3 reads CASSTELRQRRINEQFF.

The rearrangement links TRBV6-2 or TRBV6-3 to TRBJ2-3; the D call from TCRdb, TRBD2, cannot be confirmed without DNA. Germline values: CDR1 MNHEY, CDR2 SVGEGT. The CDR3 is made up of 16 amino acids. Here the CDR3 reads CASSPGLAGGPGTQYF.

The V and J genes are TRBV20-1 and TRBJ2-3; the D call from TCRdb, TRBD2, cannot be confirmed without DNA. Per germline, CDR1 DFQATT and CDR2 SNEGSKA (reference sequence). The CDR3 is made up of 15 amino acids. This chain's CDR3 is CSARGAGGPTDTQYF.

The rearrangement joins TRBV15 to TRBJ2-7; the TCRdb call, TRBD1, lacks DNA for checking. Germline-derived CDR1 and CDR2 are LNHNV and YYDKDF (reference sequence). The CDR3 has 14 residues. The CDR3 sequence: CATSRGAPLSEQYF. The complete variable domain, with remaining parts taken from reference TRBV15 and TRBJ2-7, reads DAMVIQNPRYQVTQFGKPVTLSCSQTLNHNVMYWYQQKSSQAPKLLFHYYDKDFNNEADTPDNFQSRRPNTSFCFLDIRSPGLGDTAMYLCATSRGAPLSEQYFGPGTRLTVT.

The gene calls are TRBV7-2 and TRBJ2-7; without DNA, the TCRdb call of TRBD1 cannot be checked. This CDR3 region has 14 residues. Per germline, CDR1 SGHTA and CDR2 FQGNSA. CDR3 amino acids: CASGRQGGSYEQYF.

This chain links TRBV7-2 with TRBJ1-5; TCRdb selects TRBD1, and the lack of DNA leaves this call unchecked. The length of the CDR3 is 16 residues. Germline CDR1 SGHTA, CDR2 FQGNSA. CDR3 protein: CASSLIRGTGNQPQHF.

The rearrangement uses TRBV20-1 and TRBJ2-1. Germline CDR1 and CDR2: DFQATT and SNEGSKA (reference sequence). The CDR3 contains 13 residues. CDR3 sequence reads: CSASRPQYNEQFF.

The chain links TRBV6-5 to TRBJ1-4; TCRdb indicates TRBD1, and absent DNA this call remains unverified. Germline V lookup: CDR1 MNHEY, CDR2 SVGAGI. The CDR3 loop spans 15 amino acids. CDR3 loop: CASSYVRGINEKLFF.

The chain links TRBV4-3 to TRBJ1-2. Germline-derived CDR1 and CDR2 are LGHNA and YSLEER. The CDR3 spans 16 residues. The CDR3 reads CASSQDPGRPNYGYTF.

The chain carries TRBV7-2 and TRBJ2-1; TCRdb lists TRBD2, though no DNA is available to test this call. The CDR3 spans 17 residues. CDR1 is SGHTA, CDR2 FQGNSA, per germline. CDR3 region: CASSQSPGLAYLDEQFF.

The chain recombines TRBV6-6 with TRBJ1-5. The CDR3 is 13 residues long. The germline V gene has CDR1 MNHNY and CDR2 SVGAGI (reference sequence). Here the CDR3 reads CASSYSGVQPQHF.

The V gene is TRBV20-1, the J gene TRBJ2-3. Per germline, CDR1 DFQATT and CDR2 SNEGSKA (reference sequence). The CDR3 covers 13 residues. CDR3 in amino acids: CSARVGSSDTQYF.

The CDR3 protein is CASSKQPAATDTQYF. The rearrangement joins TRBV11-2 to TRBJ2-3. Germline assignment: CDR1 SGHAT and CDR2 FQNNGV. This CDR3 region has 15 residues.

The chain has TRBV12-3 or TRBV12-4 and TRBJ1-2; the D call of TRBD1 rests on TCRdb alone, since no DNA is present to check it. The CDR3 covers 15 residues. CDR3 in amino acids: CASSLSGQKHYGYTF.

CDR3 amino acids: CSVERGSGGIQETQYF. V usage is TRBV29-1 and J usage is TRBJ2-5; lacking DNA, the TRBD1 call made by TCRdb goes unchecked. This CDR3 comprises 16 residues. Germline assignment: CDR1 SQVTM and CDR2 ANQGSEA.

CDR3 sequence: CASSLPWDSRTDTQYF. The chain combines TRBV12-3 or TRBV12-4 with TRBJ2-3; TCRdb's D gene call, TRBD1, goes unchecked for lack of DNA. The CDR3 is made up of 16 amino acids.

This chain's CDR3 is CASSEGSWQYF. V gene TRBV25-1 combines with J gene TRBJ2-7; TCRdb reports TRBD2, a call that lacks DNA to check it against. Germline V lookup: CDR1 MGHDK, CDR2 SYGVNS. The length of the CDR3 is 11 residues.

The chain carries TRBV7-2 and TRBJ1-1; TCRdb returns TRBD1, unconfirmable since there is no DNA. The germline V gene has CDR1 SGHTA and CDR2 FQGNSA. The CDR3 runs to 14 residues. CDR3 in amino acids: CASSFGLRGPEAFF.

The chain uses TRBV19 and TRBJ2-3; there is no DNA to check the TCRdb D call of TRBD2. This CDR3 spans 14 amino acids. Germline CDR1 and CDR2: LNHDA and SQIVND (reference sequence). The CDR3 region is CASSMASSTDTQYF.

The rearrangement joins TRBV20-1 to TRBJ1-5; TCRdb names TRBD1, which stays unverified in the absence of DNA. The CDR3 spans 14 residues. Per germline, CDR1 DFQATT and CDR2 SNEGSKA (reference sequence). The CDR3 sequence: CSADRDRARQPQHF.

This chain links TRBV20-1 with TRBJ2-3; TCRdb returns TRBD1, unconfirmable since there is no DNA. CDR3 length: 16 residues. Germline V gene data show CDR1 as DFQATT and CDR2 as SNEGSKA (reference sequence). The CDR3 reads CSARDFGGSSTDTQYF.

CDR3 protein: CSATDRAKQETQYF. The chain has TRBV29-1 and TRBJ2-5; checking the TCRdb D call of TRBD1 is not possible without DNA. Germline-derived CDR1 and CDR2 are SQVTM and ANQGSEA. The CDR3 spans 14 residues.